The 17 T cell receptor beta chains in this list originate from one sample, sequenced in a study of read filtering for tumor transcriptome and immune sequencing. Molecular barcoded adaptors covering alpha/delta and beta/gamma chains were used on 400 to 450 ng RNA. TCRdb reprocessed the reads with MiXCR, giving one entry per CDR3 protein. The profile covers about 39,000 distinct CDR3 sequences, with roughly an eighth appearing a single time and 6.5% to 8.5% taken by the ten largest. Sample: a population of CD138-negative cells sorted from bone marrow. The receptors were gathered from a donor aged 40 or older with multiple myeloma.

This clonotype was counted ten times or more. The genes are TRBV5-1 and TRBJ2-1; 12 nucleotides agree with TRBD2. Germline values: CDR1 SGHRS, CDR2 YFSETQ. The CDR3 has 16 residues. V lost 7 bases to trimming and J lost 9 bases; unmatched junction nucleotides: 14. The CDR3 loop reads CASSLRSSGGAGEQFF. The CDR3, as DNA: TGCGCCAGCTCTCTCAGATCTAGCGGGGGGGCCGGTGAGCAGTTCTTC.

This clonotype showed up just a few times. This may be a read error: a much more frequent sequence differs by one nucleotide. This chain's CDR3 is CASSPRALAGVFTDMQYF. In nucleotides, the CDR3 is TGTGCCAGCAGTCCTCGTGCGCTAGCGGGAGTATTTACAGATATGCAGTATTTT. The chain couples TRBV6-2 or TRBV6-3 to TRBJ2-3; TRBD2 matches 10 bases. Germline V lookup: CDR1 MNHEY, CDR2 SVGEGT. The CDR3 loop spans 18 amino acids.

There are many counts of this clonotype. The chain is built from TRBV11-2 and TRBJ1-2, with D possibly matching TRBD1 (5 bases). Deletions cut 5 bases from V and 4 bases from J, with 14 bases between. This CDR3 spans 14 amino acids. From germline, CDR1 is SGHAT and CDR2 FQNNGV. The CDR3 region is CASSRGGQTYGYTF. The CDR3 DNA follows: TGTGCCAGCAGCCGGGGCGGGCAGACCTATGGCTACACCTTC.

Remarks on this clonotype: A much bigger clone sits one base away, suggesting this may be a read error. The V call is TRBV29-1, the J call TRBJ2-7; 9 positions match TRBD2. Germline V gene lookup returns CDR1 SQVTM and CDR2 ANQGSEA. The V gene end was trimmed by 7 bases and the J gene end by 4 bases; junction bases not matched to a gene: 11. The CDR3 is 14 residues long. The CDR3 DNA sequence: TGCAGCGCTACCGTAGGGACTAGCAGTTACGAGCAGTACTTC. It yields the protein CSATVGTSSYEQYF.

This clonotype qualifies as medium-sized. J is TRBJ2-1 and V is TRBV19; 7 bases line up with TRBD1. Germline CDR1 is LNHDA and CDR2 is SQIVND (reference sequence). The CDR3 is made up of 16 amino acids. V was pared by 2 bases and J by 4 bases, with 8 bases of the junction left unmatched. CDR3 sequence: CASSISGTEIYNEQFF. The DNA of the CDR3 is TGTGCCAGTAGTATATCCGGGACAGAAATTTACAATGAGCAGTTCTTC.

The table lists this clonotype with many counts. V gene TRBV12-3 or TRBV12-4 combines with J gene TRBJ2-3, with D perhaps matching TRBD2 (5 bases). V was pared by 2 bases and J by 1 base, with 7 bases between. The length of the CDR3 is 14 residues. The CDR3 loop is CASSLRRGTDTQYF. In DNA, the CDR3 is TGTGCCAGCAGTTTACGGCGGGGCACAGATACGCAGTATTTT.

This clonotype has ten or more counts. V and J are TRBV20-1 and TRBJ2-3, with 8 positions matching TRBD2. The CDR3 runs to 17 residues. The germline V gene has CDR1 DFQATT and CDR2 SNEGSKA (reference sequence). J lost 3 bases, V lost 0 bases, and 11 bases had no gene match. The CDR3 reads CSARDTLAGATTDTQYF. CDR3 DNA: TGCAGTGCTAGAGATACCCTAGCGGGTGCTACGACAGATACGCAGTATTTT.

This clonotype was seen more than once but under ten times. The chain is built from TRBV12-3 or TRBV12-4 and TRBJ1-2; D ambiguous. Trimming took off 6 bases at V and 6 bases at J, with 8 bases between the two ends. This CDR3 region has 11 residues. CDR3 protein: CASSFRDGYTF. The CDR3 DNA sequence: TGTGCCAGCAGCTTCCGAGATGGCTACACCTTC.

This clonotype came up many times. The chain has TRBV10-3 and TRBJ2-3; TRBD1 matches 10 bases. V dropped 6 bases and J dropped 3; count of bases not matched to a gene: 6. CDR1 and CDR2 from the germline V gene are ENHRY and SYGVKD. There are 15 residues in the CDR3. The CDR3 DNA follows: TGTGCCATCAGCCTCGGACAGGGGGTGACAGATACGCAGTATTTT. It codes for CAISLGQGVTDTQYF.

This clonotype is medium-sized by share. V is TRBV27 and J is TRBJ2-4; D is perhaps TRBD2 (6 bases). Germline V gives CDR1 MNHEY, CDR2 SMNVEV (reference sequence). V was shortened by 3 bases and J by 0 bases, with 18 bases between the two germline ends. This CDR3 contains 18 residues. CDR3 residues: CASSFRPPSDVAKNIQYF. The DNA of the CDR3 is TGTGCCAGCAGTTTTCGACCCCCTAGCGATGTAGCCAAAAACATTCAGTACTTC.

Points on this clonotype: Because the CDR3 is missing its conserved closing phenylalanine or tryptophan, this is likely a read error. The J gene is TRBJ1-3, the V gene TRBV7-8; D is unresolved. This CDR3 has 16 residues. Germline CDR1 reads SGHVS; CDR2 reads FQNEAQ. V lost 1 base to trimming and J lost 4 bases, with 14 bases between them. CDR3 sequence: CASSLEVRLLGNTIYY. DNA of the CDR3: TGTGCCAGCAGCTTAGAAGTTCGGCTCCTCGGAAACACCATATATTAT.

This clonotype was found many times. The rearrangement uses TRBV20-1 and TRBJ2-3; D unclear. CDR3 length: 14 residues. Trimming removed 2 bases from V and 0 bases from J, with 9 bases in between. Germline assignment: CDR1 DFQATT and CDR2 SNEGSKA (reference sequence). CDR3 protein: CSARRPVSTDTQYF. The CDR3 coding sequence is TGCAGTGCTAGAAGGCCGGTGAGCACAGATACGCAGTATTTT.

This clonotype was recorded at least ten times. This chain links TRBV11-2 with TRBJ1-1; 7 positions match TRBD1. Germline V gene sequence: CDR1 SGHAT, CDR2 FQNNGV. The V segment lost 1 base and the J segment 8 bases; nucleotides outside the gene matches: 1. This CDR3 region has 12 residues. This CDR3 is CASSLGQGEAFF. CDR3 DNA sequence: TGTGCCAGCAGCTTAGGACAGGGAGAAGCTTTCTTT.

At least ten counts were recorded for this clonotype. The gene calls are TRBV5-1 and TRBJ1-1, with D perhaps TRBD1 (5 bases). Germline loops: CDR1 SGHRS, CDR2 YFSETQ. Trimming cost V 5 bases and J 4 bases, with 15 bases left between them. The CDR3 length is 14 residues. The CDR3 region is CASRLTPGSTEAFF. The CDR3 DNA reads as TGCGCCAGCAGACTAACTCCAGGGTCCACTGAAGCTTTCTTT.

This clonotype was seen at least ten times. The V and J genes are TRBV12-3 or TRBV12-4 and TRBJ1-1; weak D call: TRBD1 (5 bases). Trimming shortened V by 7 bases and J by 3 bases, and 15 bases separated the two germline ends. This CDR3 region has 14 residues. The CDR3 DNA reads TGTGCCAGCACCCCCACACAGGTGGACACTGAAGCTTTCTTT. Its translation: CASTPTQVDTEAFF.

This clonotype was counted ten times or more. This chain joins TRBV12-3 or TRBV12-4 and TRBJ1-2; tentative D call: TRBD1 (6 bases). Trimming cost V 5 bases and J 8 bases, with 12 bases left between them. CDR3 size: 12 residues. The CDR3 sequence is CASSPQGIGYTF. The CDR3 nucleotides read TGTGCCAGCAGTCCACAGGGTATCGGCTACACCTTC.

This clonotype was detected ten times or more. A much more abundant neighbour one base away suggests this may be a read error. This chain uses TRBV7-6 with TRBJ1-4, with D possibly matching TRBD1 (6 bases). Germline V gene data show CDR1 as SGHVS and CDR2 as FNYEAQ. The length of the CDR3 is 14 residues. The CDR3 DNA sequence: TGTGCCAGCAGCCTCAGGGGCCCGAATGAAAAACTGTCTTTT. This codes for CASSLRGPNEKLSF.